One TCR beta chain is described in this entry. This entry belongs to a study of blood T cell repertoires in COVID-19. In germline, CDR1 is SGDLS, CDR2 YYNGEE. The CDR3 spans 16 residues. With 4 bases clipped from V and 0 bases from J, the junction kept 6 bases outside the gene matches. Participants' reported clinical history set cohort assignment. Exposed enrollees encountered a COVID-19 case at some point within 2 weeks before study entry. Data came from immunoSEQ multiplex PCR; TCRdb stores just in-frame clones and leaves some out. The repertoire consists of 220,000 or so clones, with nearly 90% occurring once and the leading ten covering more than 13%.

The sequenced sample consisted of PBMCs or T cells enriched from blood (not recorded which). The chain joins TRBV9 to TRBJ2-1; 8 nucleotides match TRBD2. The TCR sequence derives from a man in his thirties or forties who had been exposed to COVID-19. CDR3 region: CASSPHAGGSYNEQFF. The CDR3 bases are TGTGCCAGCAGCCCCCATGCGGGGGGCTCCTACAATGAGCAGTTCTTC.